The entry below gives a single TCR beta chain sequence along with its context. Its target is not known. A single record per CDR3 protein comes from TCRdb applying MiXCR to the 5' RACE reads. The top ten clones hold 1.4% to 1.5% of a sample with approximately 44,000 distinct CDR3 sequences, more than 7% of them seen once. The sample belongs to a study of T-cell memory formation after mild COVID-19. Study results and limitations: Clones contracting across day 15 to 85 had a balanced CD4/CD8 profile; later expanding clones leaned CD4+.

CDR3 length: 14 residues. Germline CDR1 reads MNHNY; CDR2 reads SVGAGI (reference sequence). V was clipped by 4 bases and J by 5 bases, with 13 bases between them. The V gene is TRBV6-6, the J gene TRBJ2-3, with D perhaps TRBD2 (6 bases). The TCR comes from a man younger than 30 who had mild COVID-19 (a few samples of this study predate the infection). Cell type and time point are not known. The specimen was PBMCs or a T cell subset sorted from them (not recorded which). In nucleotides, the CDR3 is TGTGCCAGCAGTTTGGCGGAGGGTGGAGATACGCAGTATTTT. The encoded protein is CASSLAEGGDTQYF.